What follows are 21 T cell receptor beta chains derived from one specimen sequenced in a study of T cell repertoires in cytomegalovirus infection. Their specific antigens are unknown. TCRdb used MiXCR to reprocess the reads, holding one entry per CDR3 protein. The profile shows approximately 350,000 distinct CDR3 sequences, 34% of them singletons. The starting material was cultured PBMCs, obtained from culture after CMV antigen stimulation. Receptor source: a human donor in good health (CMV status not recorded). Some clones in this sample may be carry-over from other donors' samples.

This clonotype was observed a few times. The chain is built from TRBV7-2 and TRBJ2-7, with TRBD1 as a possible D gene (6 bases). CDR3 length: 14 amino acids. CDR1 SGHTA and CDR2 FQGNSA come from the germline V gene. The V end lost 5 bases, the J end lost 8 bases, and 19 bases lay between the germline ends. DNA for the CDR3: TGTGCCAGCAGCCTCCCTGAGGGGGACCCTCAGCAGTACGTC. The encoded protein is CASSLPEGDPQQYV.

The chain is built from TRBV19 and TRBJ2-1; TRBD2 matches 9 bases. The CDR3 loop spans 16 amino acids. Germline loops: CDR1 LNHDA, CDR2 SQIVND (reference sequence). Unmatched junction bases numbered 3, after V lost 3 bases and J lost 0 bases. For the CDR3, the DNA is TGTGCCAGTAGTATCTCTAGCGGGAACTCCTACAATGAGCAGTTCTTC. Translation gives CASSISSGNSYNEQFF.

The chain combines TRBV4-1 with TRBJ2-5; D is possibly TRBD2 (5 bases). Trimming cost V 2 bases and J 5 bases, with 18 bases left between them. CDR1 MGHRA and CDR2 YSYEKL come from the germline V gene. The CDR3 loop spans 16 amino acids. The CDR3 here is CASSQRQQRSVETQYF. The CDR3 DNA sequence: TGCGCCAGCAGCCAACGTCAACAGCGGTCGGTGGAGACCCAGTACTTC.

In its sample, this clonotype was seen a few times. The chain employs TRBV5-5 and TRBJ2-5; 7 bases align to TRBD1. This CDR3 has 15 residues. CDR1 SGHKS and CDR2 YYEKEE come from the germline V gene (reference sequence). The V and J ends lost 4 bases and 1 base, in that order; junction bases with no gene match: 7. CDR3 in DNA: TGTGCCAGCAGCCTCCTCGGACAGGTCCAAGAGACCCAGTACTTC. Its translation is CASSLLGQVQETQYF.

The sample holds a few counts of this clonotype. The J gene is TRBJ2-7, the V gene TRBV10-3; D is undetermined. Looked up from germline, CDR1 is ENHRY and CDR2 is SYGVKD. Between the trimmed V and J ends, which lost 11 bases and 0 bases, there was a span of 14 bases. This CDR3 is 13 amino acids long. This chain's CDR3 is CAANSDSSYEQYF. In DNA, the CDR3 is TGTGCCGCAAACAGCGATAGCTCCTACGAGCAGTACTTC.

This clonotype was counted ten times or more. J is TRBJ2-5 and V is TRBV7-2, with 15 bases fitting TRBD2. CDR3 size: 15 residues. Germline CDR1 is SGHTA and CDR2 is FQGNSA. The V and J ends lost 5 bases and 4 bases, in that order; junction bases with no gene match: 2. The CDR3 is CASSPGLAGGETQYF. The CDR3 bases are TGTGCCAGCAGCCCGGGACTAGCGGGAGGAGAGACCCAGTACTTC.

This clonotype has only a few counts. The chain has TRBV6-2 or TRBV6-3 and TRBJ2-7; D may match TRBD1 or TRBD2 (5 bases each). Germline-derived CDR1 and CDR2 are MNHEY and SVGEGT. This CDR3 region has 15 residues. V lost 6 bases, J lost 2 bases, and 17 bases lay in between. CDR3 protein: CASRLLGPATYEQYF. CDR3 coding DNA: TGTGCCAGCAGACTCCTGGGACCCGCGACCTACGAGCAGTACTTC.

This clonotype was counted a few times. V gene TRBV28 combines with J gene TRBJ2-7; 9 bases align to TRBD1. Germline loops: CDR1 MDHEN, CDR2 SYDVKM. The V segment lost 4 bases and the J segment 2 bases; nucleotides outside the gene matches: 12. The CDR3 spans 17 residues. CDR3 sequence reads: CASSSFKGTGLTYEQYF. CDR3 in DNA: TGTGCCAGCAGTTCATTCAAAGGGACAGGGTTAACCTACGAGCAGTACTTC.

CDR3 region: CASSLIEGSYNEQFF. CDR3 DNA sequence: TGTGCCAGCAGTTTAATCGAGGGCTCCTACAATGAGCAGTTCTTC. The chain joins TRBV12-3 or TRBV12-4 to TRBJ2-1, with D possibly matching TRBD2 (5 bases). With 2 bases removed from V and 0 bases from J, the gap between germline ends came to 8 bases. The CDR3 runs to 15 residues.

The CDR3 DNA follows: TGTGCCAGCAGTTTCGCGGGCGCGTCCGAAGCTTTCTTT. Amino acid sequence: CASSFAGASEAFF. The chain links TRBV27 to TRBJ1-1; D not resolved. This CDR3 spans 13 amino acids. Trimming took off 3 bases at V and 8 bases at J, with 13 bases between the two ends. The V gene's germline CDR1 is MNHEY and CDR2 SMNVEV (reference sequence).

This clonotype was counted ten times or more. The chain has TRBV7-2 and TRBJ1-3; D remains ambiguous. From germline, CDR1 is SGHTA and CDR2 FQGNSA. The CDR3 has 16 residues. V dropped 0 bases and J dropped 0 bases, with 9 bases sitting between them. The CDR3 reads CASSLAPLGSGNTIYF. CDR3 DNA: TGTGCCAGCAGCTTAGCGCCTTTGGGCTCTGGAAACACCATATATTTT.

In this sample, this clonotype turned up many times. The genes are TRBV2 and TRBJ1-4; 7 bases align to TRBD1. V trimming: 7 bases; J trimming: 5 bases; junction bases outside the gene matches: 7. Germline lookup yields CDR1 SNHLY and CDR2 FYNNEI. This CDR3 region has 14 residues. The CDR3 region is CASTRQGRNEKLFF. DNA of the CDR3: TGTGCCAGCACCCGACAGGGAAGAAATGAAAAACTGTTTTTT.

The chain couples TRBV11-2 to TRBJ2-1, with TRBD2 identical over 15 bases. The CDR3 consists of 14 residues. The junction had 6 bases not matched to a gene; V was cut back by 3 bases and J by 15 bases. The germline CDR1 and CDR2 sequences are SGHAT and FQNNGV. The DNA for the CDR3 is TGTGCCAGCAGCTTGGCTCCGGGACTAGCGGGAGGGTTCTTC. It specifies CASSLAPGLAGGFF.

This clonotype was detected a few times. The chain links TRBV27 to TRBJ2-7; D is possibly TRBD1 (6 bases). The germline V gene has CDR1 MNHEY and CDR2 SMNVEV (reference sequence). Trimming removed 5 bases from V and 1 base from J, with 21 bases in between. This CDR3 contains 17 residues. The CDR3 loop is CASSRSPPGDHSYEQYF. The CDR3 DNA reads TGTGCCAGCAGTCGAAGCCCCCCAGGGGACCATTCCTACGAGCAGTACTTC.

This sequence joins TRBV27 and TRBJ1-2; TRBD1 aligns across 11 bases. There are 14 residues in the CDR3. Germline lookup yields CDR1 MNHEY and CDR2 SMNVEV (reference sequence). V shed 3 bases, J shed 6 bases, and the junction held 3 bases outside the gene matches. The CDR3 sequence is CASSFRTGGHGYTF. The DNA for the CDR3 is TGTGCCAGCAGTTTCCGGACAGGGGGCCATGGCTACACCTTC.

This clonotype was counted many times. J is TRBJ2-7 and V is TRBV7-2; tentatively, D is TRBD2 (7 bases). CDR1 and CDR2 from the germline V gene are SGHTA and FQGNSA. V shed 4 bases and J shed 3 bases, with 16 bases lying between them. CDR3 size: 15 residues. Here the CDR3 DNA reads TGTGCCAGCAGCTCTCAAGGGGAGGGGGTCTACGAGCAGTACTTC. It translates to CASSSQGEGVYEQYF.

V gene TRBV24-1 combines with J gene TRBJ1-5; D possibly corresponds to TRBD1 (5 bases). Germline CDR1 reads KGHDR; CDR2 reads SFDVKD. Trimming stripped 3 bases from V and 1 base from J, with 12 bases between. The CDR3 consists of 16 residues. The CDR3 reads CATSDPDGGSNQPQHF. CDR3 nucleotide sequence: TGTGCCACCAGTGATCCGGACGGGGGGAGCAATCAGCCCCAGCATTTT.

This clonotype has more than one count but fewer than ten. This CDR3 is CASGLATNSLDTQYF. CDR3 DNA: TGTGCTAGTGGTTTGGCTACTAACAGTTTAGATACGCAGTATTTT. The chain uses TRBV12-5 and TRBJ2-3; D remains unclear. V shed 1 base and J shed 5 bases, with 13 bases lying between them. Germline V CDR1 and CDR2: LGHNT, FRNRAP. The CDR3 has 15 residues.

This chain joins TRBV5-4 and TRBJ2-3; a possible D gene is TRBD2 (6 bases). CDR3 size: 15 residues. With 4 bases removed from V and 0 bases from J, the gap between germline ends came to 12 bases. Germline CDR1 and CDR2: SGHNT and YYREEE (reference sequence). The CDR3 loop is CASSEAGPSTDTQYF. DNA for the CDR3: TGTGCCAGCAGCGAAGCGGGCCCTAGCACAGATACGCAGTATTTT.

The chain is built from TRBV6-2 or TRBV6-3 and TRBJ2-5; tentatively, D is TRBD1 or TRBD2 (5 bases each). The V end was cut by 7 bases, the J end by 7 bases, with 19 bases between. Germline V gene sequence: CDR1 MNHEY, CDR2 SVGEGT. CDR3 length: 14 residues. CDR3 in DNA: TGTGCCAGCACCTCCCTCCGAGGGGTTATGACCCAGTACTTC. It codes for CASTSLRGVMTQYF.

The chain employs TRBV28 and TRBJ1-6, with TRBD1 as a possible D gene (5 bases). Germline loops: CDR1 MDHEN, CDR2 SYDVKM. Trimming removed 6 bases from V and 15 bases from J, with 12 bases in between. The CDR3 is 11 residues long. CDR3 residues: CASSLGANLHF. The CDR3 nucleotides are TGTGCCAGCAGCCTTGGGGCAAACCTCCACTTT.